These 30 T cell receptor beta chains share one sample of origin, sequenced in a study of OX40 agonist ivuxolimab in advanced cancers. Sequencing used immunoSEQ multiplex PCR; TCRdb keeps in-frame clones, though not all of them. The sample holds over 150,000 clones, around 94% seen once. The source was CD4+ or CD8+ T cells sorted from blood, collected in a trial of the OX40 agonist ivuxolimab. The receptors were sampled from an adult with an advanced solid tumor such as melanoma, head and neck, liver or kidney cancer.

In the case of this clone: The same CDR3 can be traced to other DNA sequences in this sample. The CDR3 sequence: CASSLGTANYGYTF. The CDR3 nucleotides are TGTGCCAGCAGCTTGGGAACAGCTAACTATGGCTACACCTTC. The chain combines TRBV5-4 with TRBJ1-2; D remains unclear. CDR3 length equals 14 residues. V lost 0 bases, J lost 0 bases, and 6 bases lay in between. Germline V gene lookup returns CDR1 SGHNT and CDR2 YYREEE (reference sequence).

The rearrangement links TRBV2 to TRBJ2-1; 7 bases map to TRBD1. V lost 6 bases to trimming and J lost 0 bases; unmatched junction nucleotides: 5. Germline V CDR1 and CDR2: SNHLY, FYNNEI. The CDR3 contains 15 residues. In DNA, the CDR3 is TGTGCCAGCAGGGACAGGCGTAGCTCCTACAATGAGCAGTTCTTC. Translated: CASRDRRSSYNEQFF.

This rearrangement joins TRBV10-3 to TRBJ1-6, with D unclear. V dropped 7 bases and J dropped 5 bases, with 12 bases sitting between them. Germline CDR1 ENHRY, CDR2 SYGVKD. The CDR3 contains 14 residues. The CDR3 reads CAITARINNSPLHF. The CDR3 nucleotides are TGTGCCATCACAGCGCGCATCAATAATTCACCCCTCCACTTT.

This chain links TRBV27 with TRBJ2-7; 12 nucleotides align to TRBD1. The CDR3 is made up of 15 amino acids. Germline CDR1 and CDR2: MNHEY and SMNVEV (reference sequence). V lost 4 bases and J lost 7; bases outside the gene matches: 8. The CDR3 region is CASSSPGQGAGEQYF. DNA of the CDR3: TGTGCCAGCAGTTCTCCGGGACAGGGGGCCGGTGAGCAGTACTTC.

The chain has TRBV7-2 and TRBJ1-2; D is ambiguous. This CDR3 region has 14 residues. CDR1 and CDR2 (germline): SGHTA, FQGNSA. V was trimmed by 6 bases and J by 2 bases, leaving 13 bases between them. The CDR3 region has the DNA TGTGCCAGCAGACCGGTCGGAGGAAACTATGGCTACACCTTC. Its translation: CASRPVGGNYGYTF.

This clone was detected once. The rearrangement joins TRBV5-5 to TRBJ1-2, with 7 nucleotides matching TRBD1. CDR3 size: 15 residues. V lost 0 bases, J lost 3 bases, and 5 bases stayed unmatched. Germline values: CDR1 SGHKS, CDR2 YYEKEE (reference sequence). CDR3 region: CASSLAGQDYYGYTF. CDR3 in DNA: TGTGCCAGCAGCTTGGCAGGACAGGATTACTATGGCTACACCTTC. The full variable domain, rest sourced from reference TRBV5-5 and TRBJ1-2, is DAGVTQSPTHLIKTRGQQVTLRCSPISGHKSVSWYQQVLGQGPQFIFQYYEKEERGRGNFPDRFSARQFPNYSSELNVNALLLGDSALYLCASSLAGQDYYGYTFGSGTRLTVV.

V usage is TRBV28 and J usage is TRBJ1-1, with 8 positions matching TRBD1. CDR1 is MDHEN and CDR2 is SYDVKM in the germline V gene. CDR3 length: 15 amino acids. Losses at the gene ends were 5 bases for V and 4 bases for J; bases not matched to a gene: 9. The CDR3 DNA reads TGTGCCAGCAGTACTCCCGGACAGGGATTCACTGAAGCTTTCTTT. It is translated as CASSTPGQGFTEAFF.

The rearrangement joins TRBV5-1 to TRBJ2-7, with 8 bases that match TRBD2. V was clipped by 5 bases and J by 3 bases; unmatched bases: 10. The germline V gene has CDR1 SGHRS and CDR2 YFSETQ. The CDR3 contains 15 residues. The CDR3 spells CASSLGGVDFYEQYF. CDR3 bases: TGCGCCAGCAGTCTCGGGGGGGTGGATTTCTACGAGCAGTACTTC.

The CDR3 spells CASSQDRSSYEQYF. The CDR3, as DNA: TGTGCCAGCAGTCAGGACAGGAGCTCCTACGAGCAGTACTTC. The chain uses TRBV6-4 and TRBJ2-7; TRBD1 matches at 7 bases. CDR1 and CDR2 from the germline V gene are MRHNA and SNTAGT. Trimming at V came to 5 bases and at J to 0 bases, leaving 4 bases not matched to a gene. The CDR3 consists of 14 residues.

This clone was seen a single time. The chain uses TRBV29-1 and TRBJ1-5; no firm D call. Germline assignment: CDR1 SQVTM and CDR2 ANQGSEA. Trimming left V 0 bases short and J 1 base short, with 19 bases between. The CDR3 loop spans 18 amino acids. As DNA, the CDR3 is TGCAGCGTTGAAGAGAAGCCCCGACGGGGATGGAGCAATCAGCCCCAGCATTTT. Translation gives CSVEEKPRRGWSNQPQHF.

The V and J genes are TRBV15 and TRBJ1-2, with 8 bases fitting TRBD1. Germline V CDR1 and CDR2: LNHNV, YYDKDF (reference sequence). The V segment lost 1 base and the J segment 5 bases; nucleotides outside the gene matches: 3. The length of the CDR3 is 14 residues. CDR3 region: CATSRAGTGYGYTF. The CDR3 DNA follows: TGTGCCACCAGCAGAGCGGGGACAGGTTATGGCTACACCTTC.

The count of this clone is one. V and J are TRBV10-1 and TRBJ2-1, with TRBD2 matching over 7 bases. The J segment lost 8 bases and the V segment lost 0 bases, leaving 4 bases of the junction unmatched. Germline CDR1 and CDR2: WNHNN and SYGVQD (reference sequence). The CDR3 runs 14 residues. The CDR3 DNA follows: TGCGCCAGCAGTGAGTCGGGGGGGACGGATGAGCAGTTCTTC. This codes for CASSESGGTDEQFF.

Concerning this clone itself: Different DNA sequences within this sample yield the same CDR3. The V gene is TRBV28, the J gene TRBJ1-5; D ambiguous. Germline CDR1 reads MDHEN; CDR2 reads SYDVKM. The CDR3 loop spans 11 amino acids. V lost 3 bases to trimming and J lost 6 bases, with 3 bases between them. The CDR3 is CASSLGQPQHF. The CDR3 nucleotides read TGTGCCAGCAGTTTGGGTCAGCCCCAGCATTTT.

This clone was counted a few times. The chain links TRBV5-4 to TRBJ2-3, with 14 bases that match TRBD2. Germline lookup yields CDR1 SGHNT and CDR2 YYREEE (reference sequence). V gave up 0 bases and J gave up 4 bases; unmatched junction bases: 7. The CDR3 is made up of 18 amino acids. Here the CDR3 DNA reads TGTGCCAGCAGCTTGGGACTAGCGGGGGGGCGTTGGGCAGATACGCAGTATTTT. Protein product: CASSLGLAGGRWADTQYF.

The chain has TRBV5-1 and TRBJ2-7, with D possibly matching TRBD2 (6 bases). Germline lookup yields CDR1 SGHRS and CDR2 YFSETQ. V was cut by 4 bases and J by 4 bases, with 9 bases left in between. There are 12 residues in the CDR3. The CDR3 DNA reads TGCGCCAGCAGCCCCGGGAGTTACGAGCAGTACTTC. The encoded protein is CASSPGSYEQYF.

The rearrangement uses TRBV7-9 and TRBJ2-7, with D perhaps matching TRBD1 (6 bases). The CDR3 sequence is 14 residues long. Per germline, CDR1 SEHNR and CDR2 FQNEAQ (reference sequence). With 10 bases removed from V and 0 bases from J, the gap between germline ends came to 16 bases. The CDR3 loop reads CATRGSPSSYEQYF. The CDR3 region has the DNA TGTGCCACAAGGGGGTCCCCGAGCTCCTACGAGCAGTACTTC.

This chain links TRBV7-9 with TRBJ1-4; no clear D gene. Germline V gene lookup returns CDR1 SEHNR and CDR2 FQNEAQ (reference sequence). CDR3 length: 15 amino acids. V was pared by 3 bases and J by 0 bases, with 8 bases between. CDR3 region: CASSFLSATNEKLFF. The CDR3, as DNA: TGTGCCAGCAGCTTCCTATCTGCAACTAATGAAAAACTGTTTTTT. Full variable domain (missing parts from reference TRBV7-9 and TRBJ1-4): DTGVSQNPRHKITKRGQNVTFRCDPISEHNRLYWYRQTLGQGPEFLTYFQNEAQLEKSRLLSDRFSAERPKGSFSTLEIQRTEQGDSAMYLCASSFLSATNEKLFFGSGTQLSVL.

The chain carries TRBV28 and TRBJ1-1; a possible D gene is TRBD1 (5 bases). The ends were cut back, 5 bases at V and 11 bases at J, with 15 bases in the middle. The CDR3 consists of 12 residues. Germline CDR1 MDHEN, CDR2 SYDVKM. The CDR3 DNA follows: TGTGCCAGCAGTCTGGACCGGGGCGGGGCTTTCTTT. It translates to CASSLDRGGAFF.

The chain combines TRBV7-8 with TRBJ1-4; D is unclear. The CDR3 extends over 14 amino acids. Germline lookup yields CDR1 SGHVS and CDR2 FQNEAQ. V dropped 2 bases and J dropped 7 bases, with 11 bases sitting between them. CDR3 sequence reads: CASSLRPGSEKLFF. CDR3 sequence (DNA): TGTGCCAGCAGCTTACGGCCGGGGAGTGAAAAACTGTTTTTT.

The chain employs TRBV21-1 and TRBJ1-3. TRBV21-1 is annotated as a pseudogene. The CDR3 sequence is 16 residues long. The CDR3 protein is CASSKSYNAPGNTIYF. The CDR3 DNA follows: TGTGCCAGCAGCAAAAGCTATAATGCCCCTGGAAACACCATATATTTT.

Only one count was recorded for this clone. The CDR3 DNA is TGTGCCAGCAGCTTGCTAAAGCTAGCGGGGACAGATACGCAGTATTTT. Translation gives CASSLLKLAGTDTQYF. This chain links TRBV7-2 with TRBJ2-3, with 9 positions matching TRBD2. The CDR3 spans 16 residues. V was pared by 3 bases and J by 3 bases, with 7 bases of the junction left unmatched. Germline V lookup: CDR1 SGHTA, CDR2 FQGNSA.

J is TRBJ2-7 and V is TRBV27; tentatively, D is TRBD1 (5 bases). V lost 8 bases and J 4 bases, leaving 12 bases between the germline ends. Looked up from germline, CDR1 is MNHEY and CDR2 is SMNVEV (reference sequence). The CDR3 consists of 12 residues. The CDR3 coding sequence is TGTGCCAGCGGCGTCAGGGAATACGAGCAGTACTTC. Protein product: CASGVREYEQYF.

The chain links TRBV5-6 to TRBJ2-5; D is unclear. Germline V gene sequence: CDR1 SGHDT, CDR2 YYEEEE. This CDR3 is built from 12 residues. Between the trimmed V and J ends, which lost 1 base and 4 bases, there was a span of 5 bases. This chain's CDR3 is CASSLFPETQYF. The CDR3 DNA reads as TGTGCCAGCAGCTTGTTTCCAGAGACCCAGTACTTC.

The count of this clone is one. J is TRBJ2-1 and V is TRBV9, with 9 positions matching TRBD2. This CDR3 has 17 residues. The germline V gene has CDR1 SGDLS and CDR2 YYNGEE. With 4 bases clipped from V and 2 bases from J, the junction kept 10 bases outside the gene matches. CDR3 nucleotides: TGTGCCAGCAGCCTCCTAACGCGGGAGGGTGCCTACAATGAGCAGTTCTTC. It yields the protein CASSLLTREGAYNEQFF.

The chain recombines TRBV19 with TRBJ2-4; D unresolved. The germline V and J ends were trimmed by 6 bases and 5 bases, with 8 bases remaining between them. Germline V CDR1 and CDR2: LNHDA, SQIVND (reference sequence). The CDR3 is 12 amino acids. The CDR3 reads CASRGLQNIQYF. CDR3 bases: TGTGCCAGTAGGGGCCTCCAAAACATTCAGTACTTC. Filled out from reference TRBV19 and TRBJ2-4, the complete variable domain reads DGGITQSPKYLFRKEGQNVTLSCEQNLNHDAMYWYRQDPGQGLRLIYYSQIVNDFQKGDIAEGYSVSREKKESFPLTVTSAQKNPTAFYLCASRGLQNIQYFGAGTRLSVL.

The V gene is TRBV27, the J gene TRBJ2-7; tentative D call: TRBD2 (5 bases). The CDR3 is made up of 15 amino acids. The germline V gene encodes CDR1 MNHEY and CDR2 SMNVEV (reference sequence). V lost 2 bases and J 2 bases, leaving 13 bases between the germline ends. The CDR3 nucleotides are TGTGCCAGCAGTTTACGTTTTCGGGGTACCTACGAGCAGTACTTC. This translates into CASSLRFRGTYEQYF.

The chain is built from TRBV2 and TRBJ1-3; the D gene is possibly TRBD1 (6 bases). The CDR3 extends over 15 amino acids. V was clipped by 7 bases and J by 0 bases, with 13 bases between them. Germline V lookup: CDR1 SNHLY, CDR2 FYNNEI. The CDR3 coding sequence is TGTGCCAGCACCGGAGACAGGCTCTCTGGAAACACCATATATTTT. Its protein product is CASTGDRLSGNTIYF.

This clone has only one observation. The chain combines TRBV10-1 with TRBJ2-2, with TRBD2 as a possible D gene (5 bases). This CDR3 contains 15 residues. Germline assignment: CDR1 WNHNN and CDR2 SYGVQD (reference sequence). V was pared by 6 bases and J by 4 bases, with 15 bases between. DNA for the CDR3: TGCGCCAGCAGGGATAGCGCCGCGGGCACCGGGGAGCTGTTTTTT. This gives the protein CASRDSAAGTGELFF.

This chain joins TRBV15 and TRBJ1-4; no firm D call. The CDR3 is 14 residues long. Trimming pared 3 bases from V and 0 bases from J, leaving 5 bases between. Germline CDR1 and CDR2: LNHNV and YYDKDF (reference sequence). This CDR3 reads CATSSTTTNEKLFF. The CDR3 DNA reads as TGTGCCACCAGCAGCACTACAACTAATGAAAAACTGTTTTTT.

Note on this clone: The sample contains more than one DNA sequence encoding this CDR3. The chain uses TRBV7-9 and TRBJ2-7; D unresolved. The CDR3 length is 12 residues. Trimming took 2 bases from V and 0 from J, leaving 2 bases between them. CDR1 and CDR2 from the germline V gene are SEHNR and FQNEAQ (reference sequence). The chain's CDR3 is CASSLSSYEQYF. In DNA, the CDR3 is TGTGCCAGCAGCTTATCCTCCTACGAGCAGTACTTC.